Below, one T cell receptor beta chain is given with its context. This sample is drawn from a study of blood T cell repertoires in COVID-19. Generated by immunoSEQ multiplex PCR, the TCRdb table keeps only in-frame clones and is missing some. The sample gives 80,000 to 90,000 clones, around 90% of which show up once; 5% to 6.5% is in the top ten. The sequencing sample was made of peripheral blood. This clonotype was obtained from a man in his 60s with acute or convalescent COVID-19.

DNA of the CDR3: TGTGCCAGCAGTCGGACAGGGGGCCTGAACACTGAAGCTTTCTTT. Encoded protein: CASSRTGGLNTEAFF. The chain couples TRBV28 to TRBJ1-1, with 11 nucleotides matching TRBD1. Per germline, CDR1 MDHEN and CDR2 SYDVKM. CDR3 size: 15 residues. V was clipped by 5 bases and J by 0 bases; unmatched bases: 2.